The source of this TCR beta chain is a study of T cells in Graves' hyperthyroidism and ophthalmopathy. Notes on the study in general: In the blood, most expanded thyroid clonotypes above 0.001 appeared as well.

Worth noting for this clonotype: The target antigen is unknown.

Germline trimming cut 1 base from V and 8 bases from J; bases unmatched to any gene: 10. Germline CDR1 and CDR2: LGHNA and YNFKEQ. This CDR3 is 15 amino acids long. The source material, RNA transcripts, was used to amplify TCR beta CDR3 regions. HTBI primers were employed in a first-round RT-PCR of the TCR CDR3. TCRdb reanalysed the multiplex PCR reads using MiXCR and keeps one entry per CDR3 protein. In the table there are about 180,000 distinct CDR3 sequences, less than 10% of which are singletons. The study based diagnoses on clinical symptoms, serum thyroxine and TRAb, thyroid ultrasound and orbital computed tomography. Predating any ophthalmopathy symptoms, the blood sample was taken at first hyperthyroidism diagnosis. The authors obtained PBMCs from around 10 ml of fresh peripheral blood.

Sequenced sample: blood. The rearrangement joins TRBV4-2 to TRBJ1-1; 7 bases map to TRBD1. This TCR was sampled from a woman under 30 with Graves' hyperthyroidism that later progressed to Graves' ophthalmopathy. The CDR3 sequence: CASSQVQGRTGEAFF. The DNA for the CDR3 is TGTGCCAGCAGCCAAGTACAAGGTCGGACAGGCGAAGCTTTCTTT.